Listed below are T cell receptor beta chains from one sample, sequenced in a study of lymphopenia after photon versus proton radiotherapy. Only in-frame clones appear in the TCRdb table, and some are missing; sequencing was by immunoSEQ multiplex PCR. The data contain roughly 67,000 clones, just over 90% of them seen just once; the ten biggest clones take up 2.5% to 3%. The input for sequencing was peripheral blood, taken from a patient treated with photon-based radiotherapy. These receptors originate from a woman in her seventies with pancreatic cancer. The CDR3 runs from the conserved cysteine through the conserved F or W.

V	J	CDR3
TRBV2	TRBJ1-1	CASSVGTGIEAFF
TRBV5-8	TRBJ2-1	CASRGRDYYNEQFF
TRBV30	TRBJ1-6	CAWDATDRGYSPLHF
TRBV29-1	TRBJ1-5	CSVTDSPNQPQHF
TRBV11-2	TRBJ2-1	CASSLSRRNEQFF
TRBV6-1	TRBJ2-5	CASSDRDRGRKETQYF
TRBV28	TRBJ2-1	CASSTRGEQFF
TRBV6-5	TRBJ1-1	CASSHTGGNTEAFF
TRBV19	TRBJ2-7	CASSISLVGSYEQYF
TRBV11-3	TRBJ2-1	CASSLGSGSYNEQFF
TRBV6-1	TRBJ1-2	CASREDLNYGYTF
TRBV30	TRBJ2-1	CAWSGWGRPRRVNEQFF
TRBV6-1	TRBJ2-7	CASNRLAESYEQYF
TRBV27	TRBJ1-5	CASSPVASGIGNQPQHF
TRBV23-1	TRBJ2-7	CASSQSGPGLAETGSYEQYF
TRBV30	TRBJ2-7	CAWQVSYEQYF
TRBV6-1	TRBJ2-6	CASSDGGSGANVLTF
TRBV11-2	TRBJ2-7	CASSLDLPTGAEQYF
TRBV7-8	TRBJ2-5	CASSQGGGLRLAALTQETQYF
TRBV4-3	TRBJ1-3	CASSPLGQGAGNTIYF
TRBV18	TRBJ2-7	CASSPPGRKTYEQYF
TRBV7-9	TRBJ2-2	CASSLGQGPGELFF
TRBV6-5	TRBJ1-2	CASSTLQGSDYGYTF
TRBV7-6	TRBJ2-1	CASSHYNEQFF
TRBV4-3	TRBJ2-2	CASSRGTSGRASGELFF
TRBV2	TRBJ2-7	CASSDGPLEQYF
TRBV13	TRBJ2-5	CASSLAKGQETQYF
TRBV28	TRBJ2-5	CASSVRPGGWEQYF
TRBV5-6	TRBJ2-2	CASSSPTTGELFF
TRBV20-1	TRBJ2-7	CSATRDGEQYF
TRBV5-4	TRBJ2-7	CASSLGLAGGGEQYF
TRBV5-1	TRBJ2-5	CASSPSTSGRGETQYF
TRBV28	TRBJ2-7	CASSFGSLTYEQYF
TRBV29-1	TRBJ2-2	CSAESPTEGTTGELFF
TRBV28	TRBJ1-1	CASRRGLNTEAFF
TRBV10-2	TRBJ1-4	CASSRGLNEKLFF
TRBV14	TRBJ2-5	CASSVTRQETQYF
TRBV2	TRBJ2-7	CASHRLAGAVEQYF
TRBV25-1	TRBJ1-2	CASSEGQSSYGYTF
TRBV7-9	TRBJ2-1	CASSRGFYNEQFF
TRBV7-3	TRBJ1-3	CASSQDYSGNTIYF
TRBV4-3	TRBJ2-7	CASSAGLATYEQYF
TRBV5-4	TRBJ1-5	CASSLGTGGGQPQHF
TRBV4-3	TRBJ2-7	CASSQERGRSYEQYF
TRBV7-3	TRBJ2-1	CASSNGLAAYNEQFF
TRBV11-2	TRBJ1-2	CASRSIYRTGSSGYTF
TRBV23-1	TRBJ1-5	CASSQFSGGTYSNQPQHF
TRBV7-2	TRBJ1-2	CASSLDFGRQYGYTF
TRBV11-2	TRBJ2-2	CASSLAGRPGELFF
TRBV4-2	TRBJ1-4	CASSQMRGNEKLFF
TRBV5-1	TRBJ2-5	CASSSGGGETQYF
TRBV9	TRBJ1-4	CASSPSVLTNEKLFF
TRBV2	TRBJ2-3	CASSLASGRRTDTQYF
TRBV5-6	TRBJ2-1	CASSLVGGLEQFF
TRBV29-1	TRBJ2-5	CSGLAGYETQYF
TRBV28	TRBJ1-2	CASSLSVGPGYTF
TRBV10-3	TRBJ1-2	CAISDGQGNYGYTF
TRBV5-6	TRBJ2-1	CASSSIPGLASNEQFF
TRBV9	TRBJ2-1	CASATSGTSYNEQFF